This is a list of T cell receptor beta chains from one sample in a study of shared clonotypes between healthy human individuals. The method was immunoSEQ multiplex PCR; TCRdb's version includes in-frame clones alone and lacks a portion of them. The sample holds 2 million to 2.5 million clones, nearly 97% seen once. Material: naive CD4+ T cells sorted from blood. These receptors all stem from a man between 18 and 35 years old in good health. Each CDR3 is given without its conserved first and last residue. D genes are given only for firm matches.

V: TRBV5-1; J: TRBJ2-5; D: TRBD1; CDR3: ASSLTGQLQETQY
V: TRBV7-2; J: TRBJ2-7; D: TRBD2; CDR3: ASSLESSGSHEQY
V: TRBV29-1; J: TRBJ2-5; D: TRBD2; CDR3: SVEDSGIETQY
V: TRBV5-1; J: TRBJ2-1; D: TRBD1; CDR3: ASSLDPGQGYNEQF
V: TRBV4-1; J: TRBJ2-1; D: TRBD2; CDR3: ASRQALAGLYNEQF
V: TRBV30; J: TRBJ2-5; D: NA; CDR3: AWTLGTRIQETQY
V: TRBV4-1; J: TRBJ1-5; D: TRBD1; CDR3: ASSQEGTGGSEQPQH
V: TRBV30; J: TRBJ1-4; D: TRBD1; CDR3: AWSAGRGREKLF
V: TRBV15; J: TRBJ2-5; D: NA; CDR3: ATRKGGIQETQY
V: TRBV18; J: TRBJ1-5; D: NA; CDR3: ASSPLGGSNQPQH
V: TRBV19; J: TRBJ1-1; D: NA; CDR3: ASSGWTEAF